This TCR beta chain comes out of a study of high-grade serous ovarian cancer treatment subgroups. Findings of the study overall: CDR1 and CDR2 were left unanalyzed; analyses focused on CDR3. Spatial context was lost because tumors were sequenced in bulk. Tumors within one patient showed repertoire similarity of roughly 0.1 to 0.8. Higher neoantigen levels went with greater TCR clonal relatedness.

CDR1 and CDR2 (germline): GTSNPN, SVGIG (reference sequence). CDR3 length: 15 amino acids. Trimming shortened V by 1 base and J by 0 bases, and 10 bases separated the two germline ends. Only in-frame clones appear in the TCRdb table, and some are missing; sequencing was by immunoSEQ multiplex PCR. The profile shows about 7,700 clones, 70% to 85% of them singletons. Tumor tissue was taken before any definitive surgery or chemotherapy was given. The sample holds one count of this clone. What it binds is unknown. V is TRBV30 and J is TRBJ2-4; D is undetermined. The TCR originated in a human donor with high-grade serous ovarian cancer. The specimen was tumor tissue. The CDR3 bases are TGTGCCTGGAGTGGCTATAGCCGAGCCAAAAACATTCAGTACTTC. Translation gives CAWSGYSRAKNIQYF.